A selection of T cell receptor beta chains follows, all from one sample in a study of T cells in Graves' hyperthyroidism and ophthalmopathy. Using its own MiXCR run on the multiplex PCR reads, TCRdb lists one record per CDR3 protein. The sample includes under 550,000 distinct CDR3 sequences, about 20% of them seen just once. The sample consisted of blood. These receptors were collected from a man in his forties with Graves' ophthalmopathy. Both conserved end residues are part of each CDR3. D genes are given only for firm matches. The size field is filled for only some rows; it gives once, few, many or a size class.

CDR3nt: TGTGCCAGCAGTTTCTCTTTTCGGGAGACCCAGTACTTC
CDR3aa: CASSFSFRETQYF
j_gene: TRBJ2-5
v_gene: TRBV27
abundance: .
d_gene: .

CDR3nt: TGTGCCAGCAGCTCCTGGACTAGCGGGGGGGCAAGGTACAATGAGCAGTTCTTC
CDR3aa: CASSSWTSGGARYNEQFF
j_gene: TRBJ2-1
v_gene: TRBV14
abundance: .
d_gene: TRBD2

CDR3nt: TGTGCCAGCAGAACCGACAGAGCCAACACTGAAGCTTTCTTT
CDR3aa: CASRTDRANTEAFF
j_gene: TRBJ1-1
v_gene: TRBV2
abundance: many
d_gene: .

CDR3nt: TGCGCCAGCAGCTCCGGGGCGACAGGGGATCAGCCCCAGCATTTT
CDR3aa: CASSSGATGDQPQHF
j_gene: TRBJ1-5
v_gene: TRBV5-1
abundance: .
d_gene: TRBD1

CDR3nt: TGCGCCAGCAGCGTACCGGGACAGGGTGACAATGAGCAGTTCTTC
CDR3aa: CASSVPGQGDNEQFF
j_gene: TRBJ2-1
v_gene: TRBV5-1
abundance: many
d_gene: TRBD1

CDR3nt: TGTGCCAGCAGCCCTTTCGGGACCACCTACGAGCAGTACTTC
CDR3aa: CASSPFGTTYEQYF
j_gene: TRBJ2-7
v_gene: TRBV12-3/TRBV12-4
abundance: many
d_gene: .

CDR3nt: TGTGCCAGTAGTGCCTCACTGAACACTGAAGCTTTCTTT
CDR3aa: CASSASLNTEAFF
j_gene: TRBJ1-1
v_gene: TRBV19
abundance: .
d_gene: .

CDR3nt: TGTGCCAGCAGTTCCGGGACAGTAAAATACAATGAGCAGTTCTTC
CDR3aa: CASSSGTVKYNEQFF
j_gene: TRBJ2-1
v_gene: TRBV12-3/TRBV12-4
abundance: few
d_gene: TRBD1

CDR3nt: TGTGCCACCAAAGAACTACAGGCCACAGATACGCAGTATTTT
CDR3aa: CATKELQATDTQYF
j_gene: TRBJ2-3
v_gene: TRBV19
abundance: .
d_gene: .

CDR3nt: TGCAGTGCTAGCTCGGGCAGGGGGTCATCGGCAGATATGCAGTATTTT
CDR3aa: CSASSGRGSSADMQYF
j_gene: TRBJ2-3
v_gene: TRBV20-1
abundance: .
d_gene: TRBD1

CDR3nt: TGTGCCAGCAGACTAGGGACCAGGAGTTATTCACCCCTCCACTTT
CDR3aa: CASRLGTRSYSPLHF
j_gene: TRBJ1-6
v_gene: TRBV7-8
abundance: many
d_gene: .

CDR3nt: TGTGCCAGCAGCTTAGGTCGGCTGGAGCTGTTTTTT
CDR3aa: CASSLGRLELFF
j_gene: TRBJ2-2
v_gene: TRBV7-9
abundance: few
d_gene: .

CDR3nt: TGTGCCAGCAGCCCCGGGACTAGCGGGATTAGCACAGATACGCAGTATTTT
CDR3aa: CASSPGTSGISTDTQYF
j_gene: TRBJ2-3
v_gene: TRBV6-1
abundance: few
d_gene: TRBD2

CDR3nt: TGCGCCAGCAGCTTTGAAAAGACCCAGTACTTC
CDR3aa: CASSFEKTQYF
j_gene: TRBJ2-5
v_gene: TRBV5-1
abundance: few
d_gene: .

CDR3nt: TGTGCCAGCAGCTTGCTAGCGGGGGTTCCTGATGAGCAGTTCTTC
CDR3aa: CASSLLAGVPDEQFF
j_gene: TRBJ2-1
v_gene: TRBV7-6
abundance: .
d_gene: TRBD2

CDR3nt: TGCGCCAGCAGCTTGGAAGGACAGGGTTGGAATGAGCAGTTCTTC
CDR3aa: CASSLEGQGWNEQFF
j_gene: TRBJ2-1
v_gene: TRBV5-1
abundance: few
d_gene: TRBD1

CDR3nt: TGTGCCAGCAGCAAAGGACAGACACAAGAGACCCAGTACTTC
CDR3aa: CASSKGQTQETQYF
j_gene: TRBJ2-5
v_gene: TRBV11-2
abundance: many
d_gene: .

CDR3nt: TGCGCCAGCAGGGAGGGAGTAAATCAGCCCCAGCATTTT
CDR3aa: CASREGVNQPQHF
j_gene: TRBJ1-5
v_gene: TRBV5-1
abundance: many
d_gene: .

CDR3nt: TGTGCCAGCACTCCGGGGACAGGGGCCCCCCGCACAGATACGCAGTATTTT
CDR3aa: CASTPGTGAPRTDTQYF
j_gene: TRBJ2-3
v_gene: TRBV2
abundance: few
d_gene: TRBD1

CDR3nt: TGTGCCAGTAGGGGCATAGCGGGAGCTAACAATGAGCAGTTCTTC
CDR3aa: CASRGIAGANNEQFF
j_gene: TRBJ2-1
v_gene: TRBV19
abundance: many
d_gene: TRBD2